This T cell receptor beta chain stems from a study of control samples from healthy donors and cancer patients. Trimming took off 1 base at V and 2 bases at J, with 8 bases between the two ends. CDR3 length: 14 amino acids. Germline CDR1 and CDR2: LGHNA and YSLEER. Clones were read by immunoSEQ multiplex PCR, and TCRdb kept only the in-frame ones, dropping some. The table lists around 100,000 clones, more than 85% of them singletons. Input material: blood. The rearrangement uses TRBV4-3 and TRBJ1-1; maybe TRBD1 (5 bases). This clonotype originated in a woman aged 45 to 65 in good health. CDR3 residues: CASSQGGVNTEAFF. CDR3 nucleotides: TGCGCCAGCAGCCAAGGGGGGGTCAACACTGAAGCTTTCTTT.